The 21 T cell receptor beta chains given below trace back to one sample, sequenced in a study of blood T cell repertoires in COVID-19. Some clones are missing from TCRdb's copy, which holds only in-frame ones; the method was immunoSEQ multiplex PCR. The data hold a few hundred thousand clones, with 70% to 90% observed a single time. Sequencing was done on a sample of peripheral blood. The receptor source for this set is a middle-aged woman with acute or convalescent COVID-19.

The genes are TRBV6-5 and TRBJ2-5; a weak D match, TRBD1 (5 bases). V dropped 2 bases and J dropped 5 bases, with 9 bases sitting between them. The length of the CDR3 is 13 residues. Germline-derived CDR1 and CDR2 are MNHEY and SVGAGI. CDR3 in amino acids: CASSYPGWETQYF. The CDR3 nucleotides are TGTGCCAGCAGTTACCCAGGGTGGGAGACCCAGTACTTC.

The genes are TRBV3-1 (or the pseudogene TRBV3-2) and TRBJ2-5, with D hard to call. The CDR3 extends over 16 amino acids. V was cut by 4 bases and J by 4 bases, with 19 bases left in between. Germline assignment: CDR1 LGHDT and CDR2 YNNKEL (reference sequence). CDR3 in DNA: TGTGCCAGCAGCCCCCCTATCGGTCCGTCCCCAGAGACCCAGTACTTC. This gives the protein CASSPPIGPSPETQYF.

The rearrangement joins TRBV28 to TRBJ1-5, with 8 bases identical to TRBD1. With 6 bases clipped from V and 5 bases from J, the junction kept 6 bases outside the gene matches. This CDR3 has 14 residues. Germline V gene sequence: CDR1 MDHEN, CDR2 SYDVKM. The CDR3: CASRAGGLHQPQHF. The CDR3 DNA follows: TGTGCCAGCAGGGCAGGGGGCCTCCATCAGCCCCAGCATTTT.

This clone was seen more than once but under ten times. The CDR3 loop is CASSFSEGAGAFF. As DNA, the CDR3 is TGCGCCAGCAGCTTCAGTGAGGGGGCCGGAGCTTTCTTT. This chain connects TRBV5-1 to TRBJ1-1, with 7 bases fitting TRBD1. The CDR3 runs 13 residues. J gave up 10 bases and V 2 bases, and 8 bases lay outside the gene matches. Germline CDR1 and CDR2: SGHRS and YFSETQ.

CDR3 nucleotides: TGTGCCAGCAGTTACTCCGAAGACAGGCAAGGCTATGGCTACACCTTC. This translates into CASSYSEDRQGYGYTF. V gene TRBV6-5 combines with J gene TRBJ1-2; D is perhaps TRBD1 (6 bases). The CDR3 runs 16 residues. Germline V gene sequence: CDR1 MNHEY, CDR2 SVGAGI. Between the trimmed V and J ends, which lost 0 bases and 4 bases, there was a span of 15 bases.

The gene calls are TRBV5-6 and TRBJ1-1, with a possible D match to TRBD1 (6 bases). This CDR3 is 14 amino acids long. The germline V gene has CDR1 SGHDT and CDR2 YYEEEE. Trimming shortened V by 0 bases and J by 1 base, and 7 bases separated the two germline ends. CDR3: CASSLAGANTEAFF. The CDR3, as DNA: TGTGCCAGCAGCTTGGCAGGGGCGAACACTGAAGCTTTCTTT.

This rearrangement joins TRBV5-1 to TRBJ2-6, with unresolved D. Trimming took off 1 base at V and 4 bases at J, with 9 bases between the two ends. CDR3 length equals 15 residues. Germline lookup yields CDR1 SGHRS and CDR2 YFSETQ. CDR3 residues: CASSLRVSGANVLTF. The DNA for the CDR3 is TGCGCCAGCAGCTTGCGGGTTTCGGGGGCCAACGTCCTGACTTTC.

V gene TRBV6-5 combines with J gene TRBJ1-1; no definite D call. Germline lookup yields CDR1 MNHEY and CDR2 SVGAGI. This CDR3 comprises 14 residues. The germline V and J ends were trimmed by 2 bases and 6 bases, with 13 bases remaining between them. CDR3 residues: CASSYNIERAEAFF. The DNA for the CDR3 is TGTGCCAGCAGTTACAATATCGAGAGAGCTGAAGCTTTCTTT.

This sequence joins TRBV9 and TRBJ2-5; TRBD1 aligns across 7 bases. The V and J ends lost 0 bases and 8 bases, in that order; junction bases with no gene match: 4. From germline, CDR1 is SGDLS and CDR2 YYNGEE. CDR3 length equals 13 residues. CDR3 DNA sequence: TGTGCCAGCAGCGTAGGACAGGGAAACACCCAGTACTTC. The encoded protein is CASSVGQGNTQYF.

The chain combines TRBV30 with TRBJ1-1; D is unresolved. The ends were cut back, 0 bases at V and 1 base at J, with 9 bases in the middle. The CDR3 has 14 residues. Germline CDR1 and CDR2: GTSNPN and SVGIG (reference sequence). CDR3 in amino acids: CAWSVIGRNTEAFF. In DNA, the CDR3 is TGTGCCTGGAGTGTAATTGGCAGGAACACTGAAGCTTTCTTT.

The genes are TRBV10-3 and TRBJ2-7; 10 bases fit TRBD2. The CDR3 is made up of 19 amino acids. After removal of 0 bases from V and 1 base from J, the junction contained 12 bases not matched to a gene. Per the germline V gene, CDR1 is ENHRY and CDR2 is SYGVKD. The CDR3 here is CAISESPPLVAGGSYEQYV. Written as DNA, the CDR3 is TGTGCCATCAGTGAGTCGCCCCCGTTGGTAGCGGGGGGATCCTACGAGCAGTACGTC.

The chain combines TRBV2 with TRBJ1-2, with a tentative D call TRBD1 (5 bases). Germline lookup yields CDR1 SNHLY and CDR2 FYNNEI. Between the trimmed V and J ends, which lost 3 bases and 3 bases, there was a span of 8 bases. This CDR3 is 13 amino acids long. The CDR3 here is CASSEGGYYGYTF. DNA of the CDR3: TGTGCCAGCAGTGAGGGGGGGTACTATGGCTACACCTTC.

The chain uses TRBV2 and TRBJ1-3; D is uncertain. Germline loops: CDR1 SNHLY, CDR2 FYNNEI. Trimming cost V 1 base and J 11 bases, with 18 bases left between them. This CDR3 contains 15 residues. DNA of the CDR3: TGTGCCAGCAGTGAAGGGAGCCCCCGTCGCTCCGCCATATATTTT. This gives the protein CASSEGSPRRSAIYF.

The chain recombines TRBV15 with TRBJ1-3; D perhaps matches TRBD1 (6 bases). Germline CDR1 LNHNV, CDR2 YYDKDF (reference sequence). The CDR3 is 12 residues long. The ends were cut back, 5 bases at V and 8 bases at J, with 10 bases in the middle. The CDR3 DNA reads TGTGCCACCAGCCCCGCAGGGGACACCATATATTTT. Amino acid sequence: CATSPAGDTIYF.

CDR3: CASSADTANYGYTF. The DNA of the CDR3 is TGTGCCAGCAGTGCAGACACCGCTAACTATGGCTACACCTTC. The chain has TRBV2 and TRBJ1-2; D remains ambiguous. Germline-derived CDR1 and CDR2 are SNHLY and FYNNEI. V lost 4 bases to trimming and J lost 0 bases, with 9 bases between them. The CDR3 has 14 amino acids. Full variable domain (remainder filled in from reference TRBV2 and TRBJ1-2): EPEVTQTPSHQVTQMGQEVILRCVPISNHLYFYWYRQILGQKVEFLVSFYNNEISEKSEIFDDQFSVERPDGSNFTLKIRSTKLEDSAMYFCASSADTANYGYTFGSGTRLTVV.

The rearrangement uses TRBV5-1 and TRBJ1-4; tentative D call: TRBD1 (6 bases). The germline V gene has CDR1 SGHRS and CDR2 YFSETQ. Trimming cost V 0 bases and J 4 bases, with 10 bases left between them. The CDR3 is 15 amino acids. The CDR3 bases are TGCGCCAGCAGCTTGGCAACAGGGAATAATGAAAAACTGTTTTTT. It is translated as CASSLATGNNEKLFF.

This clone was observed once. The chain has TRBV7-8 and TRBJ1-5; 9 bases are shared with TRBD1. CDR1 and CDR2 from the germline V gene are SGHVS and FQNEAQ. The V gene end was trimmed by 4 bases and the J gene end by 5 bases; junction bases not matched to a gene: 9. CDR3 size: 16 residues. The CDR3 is CASSSRKGQGHQPQHF. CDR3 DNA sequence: TGTGCCAGCAGCTCCCGAAAGGGACAGGGACATCAGCCCCAGCATTTT.

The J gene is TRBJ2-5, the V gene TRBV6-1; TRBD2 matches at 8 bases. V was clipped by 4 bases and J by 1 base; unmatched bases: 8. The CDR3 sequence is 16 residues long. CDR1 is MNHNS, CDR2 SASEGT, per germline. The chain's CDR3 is CASSGGASGFQETQYF. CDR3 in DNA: TGTGCCAGCAGTGGTGGGGCTAGCGGGTTCCAAGAGACCCAGTACTTC.

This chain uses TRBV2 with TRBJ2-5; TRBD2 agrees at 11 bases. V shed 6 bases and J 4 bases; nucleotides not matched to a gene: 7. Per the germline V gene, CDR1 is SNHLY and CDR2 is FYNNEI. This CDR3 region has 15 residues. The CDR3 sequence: CASRAGLAVRETQYF. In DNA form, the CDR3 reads TGTGCCAGCAGGGCGGGACTAGCGGTTAGAGAGACCCAGTACTTC.

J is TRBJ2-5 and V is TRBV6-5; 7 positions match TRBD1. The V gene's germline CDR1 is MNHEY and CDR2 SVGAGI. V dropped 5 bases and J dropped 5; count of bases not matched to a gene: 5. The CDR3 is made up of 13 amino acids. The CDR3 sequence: CASSRGQPETQYF. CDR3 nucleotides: TGTGCCAGCAGTAGGGGACAGCCGGAGACCCAGTACTTC.

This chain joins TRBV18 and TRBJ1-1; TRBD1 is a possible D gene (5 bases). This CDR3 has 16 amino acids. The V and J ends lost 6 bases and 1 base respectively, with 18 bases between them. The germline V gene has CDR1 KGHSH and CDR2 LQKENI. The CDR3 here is CASSLQGPESNTEAFF. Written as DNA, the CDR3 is TGTGCCAGCTCCCTTCAGGGCCCTGAGTCGAACACTGAAGCTTTCTTT. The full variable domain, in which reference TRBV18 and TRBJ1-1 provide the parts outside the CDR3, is NAGVMQNPRHLVRRRGQEARLRCSPMKGHSHVYWYRQLPEEGLKFMVYLQKENIIDESGMPKERFSAEFPKEGPSILRIQQVVRGDSAAYFCASSLQGPESNTEAFFGQGTRLTVV.